This TCR beta chain comes out of a study of blood T cell repertoires in COVID-19 (TCRdb year 2020). Regarding the complete study: Samples from collaborators originated in the United States, Italy and Spain and spanned both the acute and convalescent phases of COVID-19. Where available, HLA class I and class II types were taken from metadata supplied by the sample provider and were not determined by assay-based typing. The samples were drawn from two sources: the first 160 participants of the ongoing ImmuneRACE study, and 1,000 to 1,500 subjects contributed by 6 global collaborators. The prospective study material was composed of cDNA or gDNA derived from T cells, B-cell-depleted T cells, or PBMCs. The dataset comprised deeply sampled blood TCRbeta repertoires from subjects exposed to, actively infected with, or recovered from COVID-19. Sample metadata almost always included a de-identified subject ID, COVID-19 status, age in years and sex. The repertoires were released in a freely available public database meant as a resource for research on the immune response to SARS-CoV-2. Study-level results and caveats: The quantity of clinical and demographic metadata differed by source and by participant and was supplied without curation.

The CDR3 covers 14 residues, taking in both the cysteine and the phenylalanine. The kept DNA is CDR3 alone, 42 bases in frame from the first base. In the germline V gene, CDR1 corresponds to SNHLY and CDR2 to FYNNEI. The germline ends are 10 bases apart after V is trimmed by 3 bases and J by 4 bases. As to this clone: Its antigen remains undetermined. Base quality data are lacking; no much larger clone is found one base away.

The immunoSEQ Assay, a bias-controlled multiplex PCR, was used to amplify TCRbeta CDR3 regions from genomic DNA. As for the original processing: The number of nucleated cells in each sample was estimated from the amplification of reference gene primers within the assay. Sequence reads were collapsed and filtered to measure the absolute abundance of every unique TCRbeta CDR3 rearrangement. Productive Simpson clonality was computed per sample as the square root of Simpson's diversity index over productive rearrangements. The immuneACCESS repertoire file appears here via TCRdb, limited to in-frame rearrangements. These files lack a portion of the clones; in checked studies, under half of the deficit traces to unresolved V genes, and the cause of the others is not known. The V and J calls and clone size were taken over from that table, and D and trimming were inferred from the DNA. Present in this sample are about 300,000 clones, 89% of which were seen just once. Of the sample, roughly 6.5% is held by the ten largest clones.

Samples from volunteer blood donors who had recovered from COVID-19 were contributed by a second Seattle source. The collaborating institutions used their own protocols to collect whole blood in K2EDTA tubes. For TCRbeta analysis, collaborator samples were shipped as frozen whole blood, as isolated PBMCs, or as DNA extracted from either sample type. Sequencing input: peripheral blood. The TCR sequence derives from a man between 18 and 29 years old who had recovered from COVID-19. The chain links TRBV2 with TRBJ1-3, with the D gene not confidently named. The DNA is TGTGCCAGCAGTGACCAGGTATCCGGAAACACCATATATTTT. It specifies CASSDQVSGNTIYF. The full variable domain, completed from the reference TRBV2 and TRBJ1-3 proteins outside the CDR3, reads EPEVTQTPSHQVTQMGQEVILRCVPISNHLYFYWYRQILGQKVEFLVSFYNNEISEKSEIFDDQFSVERPDGSNFTLKIRSTKLEDSAMYFCASSDQVSGNTIYFGEGSWLTVV.